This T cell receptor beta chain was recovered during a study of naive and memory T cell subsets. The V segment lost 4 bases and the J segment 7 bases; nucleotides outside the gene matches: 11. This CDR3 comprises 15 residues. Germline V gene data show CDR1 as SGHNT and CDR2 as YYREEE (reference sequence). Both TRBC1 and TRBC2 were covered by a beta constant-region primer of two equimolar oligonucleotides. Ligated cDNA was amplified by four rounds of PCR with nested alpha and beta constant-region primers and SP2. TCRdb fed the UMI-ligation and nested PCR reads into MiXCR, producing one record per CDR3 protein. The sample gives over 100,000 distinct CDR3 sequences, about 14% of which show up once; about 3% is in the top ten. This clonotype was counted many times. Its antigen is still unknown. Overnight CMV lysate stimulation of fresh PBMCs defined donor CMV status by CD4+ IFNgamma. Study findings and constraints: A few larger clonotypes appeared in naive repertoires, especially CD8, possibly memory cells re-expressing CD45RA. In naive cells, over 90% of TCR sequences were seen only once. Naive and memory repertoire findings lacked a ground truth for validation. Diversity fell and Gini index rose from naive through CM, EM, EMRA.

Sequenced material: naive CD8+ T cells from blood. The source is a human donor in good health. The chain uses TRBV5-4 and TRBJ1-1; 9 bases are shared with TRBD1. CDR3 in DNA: TGTGCCAGCAGCCCTGCACAGGGGGCGCAGGTTGAAGCTTTCTTT. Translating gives CASSPAQGAQVEAFF.